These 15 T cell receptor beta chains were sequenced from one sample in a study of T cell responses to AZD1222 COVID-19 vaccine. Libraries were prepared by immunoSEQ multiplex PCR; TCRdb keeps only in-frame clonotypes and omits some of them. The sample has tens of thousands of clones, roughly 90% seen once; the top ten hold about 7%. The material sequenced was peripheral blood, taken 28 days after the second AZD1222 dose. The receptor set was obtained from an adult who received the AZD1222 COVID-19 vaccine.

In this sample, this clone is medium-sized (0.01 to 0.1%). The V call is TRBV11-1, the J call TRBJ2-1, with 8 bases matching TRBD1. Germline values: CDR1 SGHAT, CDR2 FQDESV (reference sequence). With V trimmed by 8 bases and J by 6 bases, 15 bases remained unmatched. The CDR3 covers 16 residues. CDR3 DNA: TGTGCCAGCGAAGGGCAGGGGGCCAATTCCGCCAATGAGCAGTTCTTC. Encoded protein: CASEGQGANSANEQFF.

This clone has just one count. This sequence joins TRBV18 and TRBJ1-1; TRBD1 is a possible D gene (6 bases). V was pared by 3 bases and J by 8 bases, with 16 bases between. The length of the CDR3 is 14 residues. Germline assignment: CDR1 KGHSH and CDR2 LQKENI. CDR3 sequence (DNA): TGTGCCAGCTCACCCTCGGGGGCCAGCCTAGAAGCTTTCTTT. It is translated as CASSPSGASLEAFF.

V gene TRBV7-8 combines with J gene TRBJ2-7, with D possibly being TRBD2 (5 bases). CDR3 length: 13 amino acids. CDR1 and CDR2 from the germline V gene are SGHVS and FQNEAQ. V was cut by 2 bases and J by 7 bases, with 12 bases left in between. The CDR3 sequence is CASSLRESGEQYF. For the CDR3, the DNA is TGTGCCAGCAGCTTACGAGAATCGGGAGAGCAGTACTTC. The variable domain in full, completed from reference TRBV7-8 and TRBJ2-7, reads GAGVSQSPRYKVAKRGQDVALRCDPISGHVSLFWYQQALGQGPEFLTYFQNEAQLDKSGLPSDRFFAERPEGSVSTLKIQRTQQEDSAVYLCASSLRESGEQYFGPGTRLTVT.

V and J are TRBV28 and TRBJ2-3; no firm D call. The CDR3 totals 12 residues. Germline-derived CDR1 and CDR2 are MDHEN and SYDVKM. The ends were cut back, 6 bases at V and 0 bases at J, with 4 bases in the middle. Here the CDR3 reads CASRGSTDTQYF. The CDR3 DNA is TGTGCCAGCAGGGGGAGCACAGATACGCAGTATTTT.

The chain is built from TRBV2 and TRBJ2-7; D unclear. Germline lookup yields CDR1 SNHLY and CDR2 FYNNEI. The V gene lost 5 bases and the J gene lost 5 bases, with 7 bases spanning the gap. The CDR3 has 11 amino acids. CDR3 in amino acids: CASSYSHEQYF. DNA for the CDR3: TGTGCCAGCAGTTACAGCCACGAGCAGTACTTC. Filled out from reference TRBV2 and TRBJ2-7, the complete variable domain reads EPEVTQTPSHQVTQMGQEVILRCVPISNHLYFYWYRQILGQKVEFLVSFYNNEISEKSEIFDDQFSVERPDGSNFTLKIRSTKLEDSAMYFCASSYSHEQYFGPGTRLTVT.

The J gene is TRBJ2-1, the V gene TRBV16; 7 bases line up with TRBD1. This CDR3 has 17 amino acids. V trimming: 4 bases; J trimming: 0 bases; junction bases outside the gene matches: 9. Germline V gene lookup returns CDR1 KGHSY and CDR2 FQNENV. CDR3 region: CASSRRLGQSSYNEQFF. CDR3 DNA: TGTGCCAGCAGCCGCCGATTGGGACAGAGCTCCTACAATGAGCAGTTCTTC.

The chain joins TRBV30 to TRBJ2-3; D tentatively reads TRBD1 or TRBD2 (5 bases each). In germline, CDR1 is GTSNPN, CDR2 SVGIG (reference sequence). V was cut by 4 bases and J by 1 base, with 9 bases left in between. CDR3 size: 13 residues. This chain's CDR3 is CAWNGAGTDTQYF. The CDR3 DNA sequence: TGTGCCTGGAACGGGGCCGGCACAGATACGCAGTATTTT.

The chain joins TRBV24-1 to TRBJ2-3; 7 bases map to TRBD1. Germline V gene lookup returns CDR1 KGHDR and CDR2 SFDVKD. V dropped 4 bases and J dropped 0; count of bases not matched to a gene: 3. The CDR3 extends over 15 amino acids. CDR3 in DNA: TGTGCCACCAGTGAGAGGGACAGAAGCACAGATACGCAGTATTTT. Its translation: CATSERDRSTDTQYF.

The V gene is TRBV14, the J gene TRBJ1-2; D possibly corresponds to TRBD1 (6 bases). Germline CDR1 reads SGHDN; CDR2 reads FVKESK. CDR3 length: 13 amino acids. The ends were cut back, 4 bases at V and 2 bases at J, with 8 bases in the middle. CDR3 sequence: CASSRQENYGYTF. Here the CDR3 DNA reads TGTGCCAGCAGCCGACAGGAAAACTATGGCTACACCTTC. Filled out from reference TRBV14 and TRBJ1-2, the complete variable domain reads EAGVTQFPSHSVIEKGQTVTLRCDPISGHDNLYWYRRVMGKEIKFLLHFVKESKQDESGMPNNRFLAERTGGTYSTLKVQPAELEDSGVYFCASSRQENYGYTFGSGTRLTVV.

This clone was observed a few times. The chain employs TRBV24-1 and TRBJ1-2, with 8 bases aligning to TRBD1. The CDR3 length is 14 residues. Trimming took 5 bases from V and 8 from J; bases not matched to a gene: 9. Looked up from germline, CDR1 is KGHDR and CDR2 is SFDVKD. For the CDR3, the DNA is TGTGCCACCAGTGGCCTTCCGGGACAGGCAGGCTACACCTTC. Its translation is CATSGLPGQAGYTF.

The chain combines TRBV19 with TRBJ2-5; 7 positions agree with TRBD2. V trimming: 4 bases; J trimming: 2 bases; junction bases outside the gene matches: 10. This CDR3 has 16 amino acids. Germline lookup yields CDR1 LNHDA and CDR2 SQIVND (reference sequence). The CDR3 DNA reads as TGTGCCAGTAGTACCCCCGGAGGGAGGGAGCAAGAGACCCAGTACTTC. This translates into CASSTPGGREQETQYF. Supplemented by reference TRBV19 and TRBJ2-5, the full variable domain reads DGGITQSPKYLFRKEGQNVTLSCEQNLNHDAMYWYRQDPGQGLRLIYYSQIVNDFQKGDIAEGYSVSREKKESFPLTVTSAQKNPTAFYLCASSTPGGREQETQYFGPGTRLLVL.

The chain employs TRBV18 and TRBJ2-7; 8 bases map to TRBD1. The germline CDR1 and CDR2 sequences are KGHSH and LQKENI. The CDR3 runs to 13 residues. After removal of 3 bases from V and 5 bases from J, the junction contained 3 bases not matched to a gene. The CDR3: CASSPDRENEQYF. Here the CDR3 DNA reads TGTGCCAGCTCACCGGACAGGGAGAACGAGCAGTACTTC.

CDR3 nucleotide sequence: TGTGCCATCAGGGCTAGCGGGCGCACAGATACGCAGTATTTT. Translated, it gives CAIRASGRTDTQYF. The chain carries TRBV10-3 and TRBJ2-3; TRBD2 agrees at 8 bases. The J segment lost 1 base and the V segment lost 6 bases, leaving 3 bases of the junction unmatched. CDR1 and CDR2 from the germline V gene are ENHRY and SYGVKD. This CDR3 comprises 14 residues.

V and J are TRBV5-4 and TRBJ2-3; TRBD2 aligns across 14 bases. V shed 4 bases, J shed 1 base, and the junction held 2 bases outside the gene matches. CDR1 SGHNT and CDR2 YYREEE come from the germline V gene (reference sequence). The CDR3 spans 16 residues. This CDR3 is CASSRGLAGGTDTQYF. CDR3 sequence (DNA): TGTGCCAGCAGCCGGGGACTAGCGGGGGGCACAGATACGCAGTATTTT.

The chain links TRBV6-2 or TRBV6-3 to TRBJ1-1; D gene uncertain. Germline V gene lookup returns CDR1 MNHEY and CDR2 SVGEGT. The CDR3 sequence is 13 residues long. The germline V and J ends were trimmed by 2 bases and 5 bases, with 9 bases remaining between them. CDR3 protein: CASSYRVTTEAFF. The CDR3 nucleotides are TGTGCCAGCAGTTACCGGGTGACGACTGAAGCTTTCTTT.